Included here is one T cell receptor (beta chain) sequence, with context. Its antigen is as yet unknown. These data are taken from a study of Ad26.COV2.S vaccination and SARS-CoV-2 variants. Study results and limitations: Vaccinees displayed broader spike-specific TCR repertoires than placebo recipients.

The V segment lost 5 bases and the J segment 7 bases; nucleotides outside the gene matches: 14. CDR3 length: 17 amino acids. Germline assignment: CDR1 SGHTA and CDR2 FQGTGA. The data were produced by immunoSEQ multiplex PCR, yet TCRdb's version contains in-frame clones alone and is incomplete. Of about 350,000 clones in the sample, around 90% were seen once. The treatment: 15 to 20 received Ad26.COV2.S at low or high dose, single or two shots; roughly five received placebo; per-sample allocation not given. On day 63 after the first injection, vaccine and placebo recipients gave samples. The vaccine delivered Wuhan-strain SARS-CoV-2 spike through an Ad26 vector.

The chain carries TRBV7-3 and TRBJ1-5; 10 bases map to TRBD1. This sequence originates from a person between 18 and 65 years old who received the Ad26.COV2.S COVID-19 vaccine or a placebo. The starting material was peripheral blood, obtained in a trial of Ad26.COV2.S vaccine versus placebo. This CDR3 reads CASSPWDRGGGWQPQHF. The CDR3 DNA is TGTGCCAGCAGCCCTTGGGACAGGGGCGGAGGATGGCAGCCCCAGCATTTT.